The 17 T cell receptor beta chains below come from one sample, sequenced in a study of T cell repertoires in cytomegalovirus infection. Each CDR3 protein is one row after TCRdb ran MiXCR on the reads. The sample contains more than 500,000 distinct CDR3 sequences, approximately 15% of which appear only once. The source material was CD8+ T cells from PBMCs. All receptors derive from a human donor in good health (CMV status not recorded). Some clones in this sample may be carry-over from other donors' samples.

This chain uses TRBV6-2 or TRBV6-3 with TRBJ2-3; maybe TRBD2 (6 bases). CDR1 is MNHEY, CDR2 SVGEGT, per germline. V lost 2 bases to trimming and J lost 1 base, with 10 bases between them. This CDR3 is built from 15 residues. CDR3 amino acids: CASSYLGGGTDTQYF. The CDR3 coding sequence is TGTGCCAGCAGTTACCTAGGAGGGGGCACAGATACGCAGTATTTT.

This chain uses TRBV4-1 with TRBJ1-1; D is uncertain. This CDR3 comprises 14 residues. Trimming pared 0 bases from V and 1 base from J, leaving 6 bases between. Per germline, CDR1 MGHRA and CDR2 YSYEKL. For the CDR3, the DNA is TGCGCCAGCAGCCAAGACGGTGGGAACACTGAAGCTTTCTTT. It translates to CASSQDGGNTEAFF.

This clonotype came up a few times. Here the CDR3 DNA reads TGTGCCAGCAGTTTCCTGAGTAGTACAAACACTGAAGCTTTCTTT. It specifies CASSFLSSTNTEAFF. The chain employs TRBV6-6 and TRBJ1-1; D unresolved. Trimming left V 4 bases short and J 2 bases short, with 14 bases between. This CDR3 contains 15 residues. The V gene's germline CDR1 is MNHNY and CDR2 SVGAGI (reference sequence).

For this clonotype: As the CDR3 is not closed by the conserved phenylalanine or tryptophan, this likely results from a read error. V and J are TRBV7-6 and TRBJ2-7; no definite D call. This CDR3 contains 14 residues. Trimming pared 5 bases from V and 2 bases from J, leaving 13 bases between. Per germline, CDR1 SGHVS and CDR2 FNYEAQ. The CDR3 sequence: CASSPRANTYEQYL. The CDR3, as DNA: TGTGCCAGCAGCCCTCGGGCGAACACCTACGAGCAGTACTTA.

In its sample, this clonotype was seen many times. The rearrangement uses TRBV7-2 and TRBJ2-4; TRBD1 is a possible D gene (6 bases). Germline lookup yields CDR1 SGHTA and CDR2 FQGNSA. The CDR3 consists of 17 residues. The ends were cut back, 0 bases at V and 0 bases at J, with 12 bases in the middle. The CDR3, as DNA: TGTGCCAGCAGCTTAGCGTGGGGACAACTAGCCAAAAACATTCAGTACTTC. This gives the protein CASSLAWGQLAKNIQYF.

In this sample, this clonotype turned up a few times. The chain joins TRBV4-2 to TRBJ2-5, with 9 bases lining up with TRBD2. The ends lost 4 bases at V and 3 bases at J; junction bases unmatched: 18. The CDR3 extends over 19 amino acids. Germline V lookup: CDR1 LGHNA, CDR2 YNFKEQ. The CDR3 bases are TGTGCCAGCAGCCTTCTCCCAGGAGCGGGGGGCACAGAGGAAGAGACCCAGTACTTC. Its translation is CASSLLPGAGGTEEETQYF.

At least ten counts were recorded for this clonotype. The rearrangement uses TRBV10-3 and TRBJ2-1; the match to TRBD1 covers 8 bases. The CDR3 is made up of 15 amino acids. The germline V gene encodes CDR1 ENHRY and CDR2 SYGVKD. Trimming cost V 4 bases and J 5 bases; bases outside gene matches: 7. The CDR3 DNA reads TGTGCCATCAGTGTGTGGACAGGGACCGACAATGAGCAGTTCTTC. It is translated as CAISVWTGTDNEQFF.

This clonotype was counted at least ten times. This chain connects TRBV12-3 or TRBV12-4 to TRBJ2-7; possibly TRBD1 for D (5 bases). V lost 3 bases and J lost 4, with 7 bases in between. The CDR3 has 12 residues. The CDR3 region has the DNA TGTGCCAGCAGTTTCAGGGATTACGAGCAGTACTTC. Protein product: CASSFRDYEQYF.

V is TRBV5-1 and J is TRBJ2-7; 8 nucleotides match TRBD2. The CDR3 loop spans 16 amino acids. The germline CDR1 and CDR2 sequences are SGHRS and YFSETQ. The V gene end was trimmed by 0 bases and the J gene end by 5 bases; junction bases not matched to a gene: 10. The CDR3 region has the DNA TGCGCCAGCAGCTTGGGGGCCGGGACTAGTGTCGACGAGCAGTACTTC. Translating it yields CASSLGAGTSVDEQYF.

The V gene is TRBV20-1, the J gene TRBJ1-6, with D possibly being TRBD1 (5 bases). This CDR3 is built from 14 residues. Germline values: CDR1 DFQATT, CDR2 SNEGSKA (reference sequence). Trimming took off 4 bases at V and 1 base at J, with 8 bases between the two ends. In DNA form, the CDR3 reads TGCAGTGCTATGGGGGATTCCTATAATTCACCCCTCCACTTT. Protein: CSAMGDSYNSPLHF.

This clonotype showed up many times. The chain couples TRBV12-3 or TRBV12-4 to TRBJ1-5; 8 positions agree with TRBD1. This CDR3 has 16 residues. Germline trimming cut 3 bases from V and 5 bases from J; bases unmatched to any gene: 9. The CDR3 is CASSLSHRGSDQPQHF. In DNA form, the CDR3 reads TGTGCCAGCAGTTTGAGTCACAGGGGGTCTGATCAGCCCCAGCATTTT.

This clonotype showed up many times. V usage is TRBV7-9 and J usage is TRBJ1-4; no reliable D call. In germline, CDR1 is SEHNR, CDR2 FQNEAQ (reference sequence). V was trimmed by 2 bases and J by 0 bases, leaving 10 bases between them. The CDR3 is 16 residues long. This CDR3 reads CASSLFESATNEKLFF. Written as DNA, the CDR3 is TGTGCCAGCAGCTTATTCGAAAGTGCAACTAATGAAAAACTGTTTTTT.

This clonotype appeared a few times. This chain connects TRBV28 to TRBJ2-7; 8 nucleotides line up with TRBD1. The germline V gene has CDR1 MDHEN and CDR2 SYDVKM. V was clipped by 7 bases and J by 3 bases; unmatched bases: 5. CDR3 length: 13 residues. CDR3 in amino acids: CASTGQGFYEQYF. CDR3 DNA: TGTGCCAGCACCGGACAGGGCTTCTACGAGCAGTACTTC.

This clonotype was picked up many times. The V call is TRBV9, the J call TRBJ2-3; D not certain. Germline CDR1 SGDLS, CDR2 YYNGEE. The CDR3 is 12 residues long. V lost 0 bases and J 6 bases, leaving 5 bases between the germline ends. CDR3 sequence reads: CASSVGGDTQYF. The CDR3 DNA follows: TGTGCCAGCAGCGTAGGTGGTGATACGCAGTATTTT.

The chain has TRBV27 and TRBJ1-4; D is unclear. V was cut by 2 bases and J by 0 bases, with 7 bases left in between. Germline V gene lookup returns CDR1 MNHEY and CDR2 SMNVEV (reference sequence). This CDR3 has 15 residues. The CDR3 loop is CASSLGPSTNEKLFF. DNA for the CDR3: TGTGCCAGCAGTTTAGGGCCATCAACTAATGAAAAACTGTTTTTT.

Many counts were recorded for this clonotype. The CDR3 sequence is CASSYVNRDRGYKEQYF. The CDR3 DNA follows: TGTGCCAGCAGTTACGTTAACCGGGACAGGGGATATAAGGAGCAGTACTTC. The rearrangement links TRBV12-3 or TRBV12-4 to TRBJ2-7; TRBD1 agrees at 10 bases. The CDR3 extends over 17 amino acids. V dropped 4 bases and J dropped 7; count of bases not matched to a gene: 16.

This clonotype has only a few counts. The rearrangement joins TRBV7-9 to TRBJ2-1; TRBD2 matches 7 bases. Germline values: CDR1 SEHNR, CDR2 FQNEAQ (reference sequence). Trimming took 4 bases from V and 7 from J; bases not matched to a gene: 4. The CDR3 has 13 amino acids. DNA for the CDR3: TGTGCCAGCAGCTGGGGCGGGGGAAATGAGCAGTTCTTC. This sequence encodes CASSWGGGNEQFF.